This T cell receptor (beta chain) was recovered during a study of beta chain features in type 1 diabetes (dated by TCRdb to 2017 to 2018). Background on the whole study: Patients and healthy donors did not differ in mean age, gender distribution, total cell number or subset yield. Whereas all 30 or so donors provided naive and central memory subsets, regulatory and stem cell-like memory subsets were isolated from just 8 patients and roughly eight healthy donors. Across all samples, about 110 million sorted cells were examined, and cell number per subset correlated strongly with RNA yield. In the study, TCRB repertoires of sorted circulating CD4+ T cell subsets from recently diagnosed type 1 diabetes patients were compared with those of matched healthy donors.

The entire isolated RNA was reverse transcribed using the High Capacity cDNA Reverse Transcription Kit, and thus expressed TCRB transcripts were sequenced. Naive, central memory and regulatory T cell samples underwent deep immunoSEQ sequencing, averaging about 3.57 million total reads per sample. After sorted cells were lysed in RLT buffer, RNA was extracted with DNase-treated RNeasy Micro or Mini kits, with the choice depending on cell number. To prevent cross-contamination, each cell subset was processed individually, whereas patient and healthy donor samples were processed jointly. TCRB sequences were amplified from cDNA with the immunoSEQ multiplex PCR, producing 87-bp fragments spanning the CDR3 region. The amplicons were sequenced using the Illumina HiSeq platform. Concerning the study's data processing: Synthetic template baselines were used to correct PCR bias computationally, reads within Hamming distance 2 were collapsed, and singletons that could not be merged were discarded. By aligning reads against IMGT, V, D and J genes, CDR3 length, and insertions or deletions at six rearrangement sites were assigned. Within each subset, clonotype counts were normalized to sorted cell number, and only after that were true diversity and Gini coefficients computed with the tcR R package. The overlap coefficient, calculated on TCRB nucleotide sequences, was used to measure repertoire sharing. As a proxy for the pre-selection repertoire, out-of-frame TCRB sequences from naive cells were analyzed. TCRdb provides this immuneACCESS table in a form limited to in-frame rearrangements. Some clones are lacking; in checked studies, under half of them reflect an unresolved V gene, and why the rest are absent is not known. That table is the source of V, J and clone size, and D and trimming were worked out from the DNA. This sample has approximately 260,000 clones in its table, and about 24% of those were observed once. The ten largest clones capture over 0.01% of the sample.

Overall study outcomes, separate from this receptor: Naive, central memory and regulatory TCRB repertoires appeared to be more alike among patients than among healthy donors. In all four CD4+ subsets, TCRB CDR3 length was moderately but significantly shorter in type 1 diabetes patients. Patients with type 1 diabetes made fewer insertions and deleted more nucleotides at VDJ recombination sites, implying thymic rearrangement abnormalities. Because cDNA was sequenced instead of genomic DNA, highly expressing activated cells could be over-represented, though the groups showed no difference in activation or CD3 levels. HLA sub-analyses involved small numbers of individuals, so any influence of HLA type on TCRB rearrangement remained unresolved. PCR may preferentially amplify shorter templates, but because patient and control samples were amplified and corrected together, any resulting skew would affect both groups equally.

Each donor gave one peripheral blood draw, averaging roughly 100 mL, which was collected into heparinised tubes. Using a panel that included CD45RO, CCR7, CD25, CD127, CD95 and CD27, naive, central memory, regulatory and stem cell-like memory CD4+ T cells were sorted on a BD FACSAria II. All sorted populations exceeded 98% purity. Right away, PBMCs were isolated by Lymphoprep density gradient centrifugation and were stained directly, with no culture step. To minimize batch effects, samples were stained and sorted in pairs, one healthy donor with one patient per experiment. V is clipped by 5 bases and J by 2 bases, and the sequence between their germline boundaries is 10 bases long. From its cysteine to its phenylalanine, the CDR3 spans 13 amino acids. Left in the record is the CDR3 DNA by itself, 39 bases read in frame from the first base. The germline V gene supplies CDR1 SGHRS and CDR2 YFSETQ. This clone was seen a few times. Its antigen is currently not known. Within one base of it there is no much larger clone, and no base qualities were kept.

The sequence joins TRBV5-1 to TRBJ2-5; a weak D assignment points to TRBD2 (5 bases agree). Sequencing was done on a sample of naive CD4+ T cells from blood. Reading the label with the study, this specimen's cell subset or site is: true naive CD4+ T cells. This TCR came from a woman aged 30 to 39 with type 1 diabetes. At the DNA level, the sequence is TGCGCCAGCAGGAAGACGGGGCAAGAGACCCAGTACTTC. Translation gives CASRKTGQETQYF.